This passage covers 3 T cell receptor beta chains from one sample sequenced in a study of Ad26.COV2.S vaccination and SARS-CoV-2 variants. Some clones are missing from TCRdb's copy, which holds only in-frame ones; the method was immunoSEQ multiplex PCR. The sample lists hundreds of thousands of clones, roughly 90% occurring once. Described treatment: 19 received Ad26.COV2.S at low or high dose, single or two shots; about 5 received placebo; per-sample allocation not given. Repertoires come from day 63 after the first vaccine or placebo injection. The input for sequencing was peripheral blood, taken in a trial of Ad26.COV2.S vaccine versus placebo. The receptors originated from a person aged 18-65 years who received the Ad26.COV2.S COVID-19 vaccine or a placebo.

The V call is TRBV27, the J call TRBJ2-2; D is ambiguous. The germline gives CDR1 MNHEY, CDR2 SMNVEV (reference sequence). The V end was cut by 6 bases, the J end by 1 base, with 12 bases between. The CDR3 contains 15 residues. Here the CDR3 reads CASSQRGRNTGELFF. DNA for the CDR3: TGTGCCAGCAGCCAACGCGGCAGGAACACCGGGGAGCTGTTTTTT.

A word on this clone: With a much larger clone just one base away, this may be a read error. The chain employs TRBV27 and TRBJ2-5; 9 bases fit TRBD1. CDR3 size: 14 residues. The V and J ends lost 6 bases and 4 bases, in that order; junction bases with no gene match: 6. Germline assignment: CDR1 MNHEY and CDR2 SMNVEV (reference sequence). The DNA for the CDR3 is TGTGCCAGCAGCCCCACGACAGGGGGAGAGACCCAGTACTTC. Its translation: CASSPTTGGETQYF.

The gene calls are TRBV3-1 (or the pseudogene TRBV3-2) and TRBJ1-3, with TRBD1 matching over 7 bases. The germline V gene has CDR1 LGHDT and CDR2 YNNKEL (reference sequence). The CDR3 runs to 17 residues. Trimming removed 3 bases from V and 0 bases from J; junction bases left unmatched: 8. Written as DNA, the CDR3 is TGTGCCAGCAGCCAGGCCGGGACAGAGTACTCTGGAAACACCATATATTTT. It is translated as CASSQAGTEYSGNTIYF.